This record looks at one TCR beta chain sequence and its context. The antigen is not known. Unique molecular identifiers were used in preparing the TCRbeta library. TCRdb itself ran the PCR reads through MiXCR, one entry per CDR3 protein. The sample has approximately 110,000 distinct CDR3 sequences; approximately 22% are singletons. The record originates from a study of T-cell reconstitution after alpha-beta-depleted transplantation in children. The study, taken as a whole, reports: The authors attributed T-cell counts and diversity one year after transplant mostly to newly produced T cells. Day-60 TCRbeta diversity that was high in some patients was derived from surviving recipient T cells and thymic progenitors. At around two months after transplant, the alpha-beta T cells were reportedly derived from several hundred expanded clones that came from non-depleted graft cells.

This TCR derives from a male patient between 2 and 15 years old who had a stem cell transplant for chronic granulomatous disease, so the T cells may come from the graft donor. The sample was PBMCs, mostly from graft donor cells, taken 180 days after TCRalphabeta/CD19-depleted stem cell transplant.

In nucleotides, the CDR3 is TGCGCCAGCAGCCTCGGCGGGTTGGATAGGGGGTTTGAGCAGTTCTTC. This translates into CASSLGGLDRGFEQFF. This chain connects TRBV5-1 to TRBJ2-1, with a tentative D call TRBD1 (6 bases). V lost 4 bases to trimming and J lost 9 bases, with 23 bases between them. CDR3 length: 16 amino acids. Germline CDR1 is SGHRS and CDR2 is YFSETQ.